This is a list of T cell receptor beta chains from one sample in a study of blood T cell repertoires in COVID-19. Repertoires were generated with immunoSEQ multiplex PCR, while TCRdb's copy carries only in-frame clones and drops some. In the table there are around 160,000 clones, around 86% of which are singletons. The sequenced sample consisted of peripheral blood. These receptors all come from a man aged 18 to 35 with acute or convalescent COVID-19. CDR3s include the opening cysteine and the closing phenylalanine or tryptophan. A D gene is named only where the DNA matches it firmly. The size field is filled for only some rows; it gives once, few, many or a size class.

clone size	J gene	D gene	V gene	CDR3 length	CDR3 protein	CDR3 DNA
.	TRBJ2-3	.	TRBV28	15	CASSPPGTLTDTQYF	TGTGCCAGCAGTCCGCCTGGGACACTCACAGATACGCAGTATTTT
.	TRBJ1-4	TRBD1	TRBV30	15	CAWSELAGGNEKLFF	TGTGCCTGGAGTGAACTTGCAGGGGGTAATGAAAAACTGTTTTTT
.	TRBJ1-5	.	TRBV4-1	14	CASSRYTVNQPQHF	TGCGCCAGCAGCCGATATACGGTCAATCAGCCCCAGCATTTT
few	TRBJ2-5	.	TRBV30	11	CAWSVGETQYF	TGTGCCTGGAGTGTCGGGGAGACCCAGTACTTC
once	TRBJ2-6	.	TRBV9	18	CASSPFKEGATGANVLTF	TGTGCCAGCAGCCCTTTTAAGGAGGGGGCAACCGGGGCCAACGTCCTGACTTTC
once	TRBJ1-6	.	TRBV7-2	14	CASSLDTANSPLHF	TGTGCCAGCAGCTTAGATACCGCGAATTCACCCCTCCACTTT
.	TRBJ1-2	.	TRBV4-1	16	CASSPRRGAKNYGYTF	TGCGCCAGCAGCCCCAGACGTGGGGCGAAGAACTATGGCTACACCTTC
.	TRBJ1-2	.	TRBV2	13	CASSSTENYGYTF	TGTGCCAGCAGCTCGACTGAAAACTATGGCTACACCTTC
.	TRBJ2-1	TRBD2	TRBV28	14	CASRTSGGAFEQFF	TGTGCCAGCAGGACTAGCGGGGGGGCCTTTGAGCAGTTCTTC
.	TRBJ1-4	TRBD1	TRBV19	18	CASSMLLNSGTVNEKLFF	TGTGCCAGTAGTATGCTCCTCAACTCCGGGACAGTAAATGAAAAACTGTTTTTT
.	TRBJ1-6	.	TRBV12-3/TRBV12-4	13	CASSPFSGTPLHF	TGTGCCAGCAGTCCTTTCTCAGGGACACCCCTCCACTTT
once	TRBJ1-6	TRBD1	TRBV7-8	15	CASTDRGAYNSPLHF	TGTGCCTCCACTGACAGGGGTGCCTATAATTCACCCCTCCACTTT
once	TRBJ2-1	TRBD1	TRBV13	14	CASSSDRRWNEQFF	TGTGCCAGCAGCTCGGACAGGAGGTGGAATGAGCAGTTCTTC
few	TRBJ1-3	.	TRBV5-5	18	CASSLAIGPEGSGNTIYF	TGTGCCAGCAGCTTGGCCATCGGTCCCGAGGGCTCTGGAAACACCATATATTTT
.	TRBJ1-2	TRBD1	TRBV28	16	CASSFLTGGDFHGYTF	TGTGCCAGCAGTTTTTTGACAGGGGGCGATTTTCATGGCTACACCTTC
.	TRBJ1-4	.	TRBV2	13	CASSEATEVKLFF	TGTGCCAGCAGTGAAGCTACAGAAGTAAAACTGTTTTTT
once	TRBJ2-5	TRBD2	TRBV19	19	CASSISAIPLAGRRETQYF	TGTGCCAGTAGTATATCCGCCATACCTCTAGCGGGGAGGCGAGAGACCCAGTACTTC
.	TRBJ1-1	.	TRBV6-5	13	CASRWGRDTEAFF	TGTGCCAGCAGATGGGGGCGCGACACTGAAGCTTTCTTT
.	TRBJ2-1	.	TRBV9	15	CASSVAPRGYNEQFF	TGTGCCAGCAGCGTAGCCCCCCGGGGCTACAATGAGCAGTTCTTC
.	TRBJ1-5	.	TRBV2	13	CASSAGNNQPQHF	TGTGCCAGCAGTGCAGGAAACAATCAGCCCCAGCATTTT
once	TRBJ1-2	.	TRBV6-1	17	CASSGGTTLTGSYGYTF	TGTGCCAGCAGTGGGGGGACGACCTTAACAGGGAGTTATGGCTACACCTTC
.	TRBJ2-3	.	TRBV28	13	CASRTGPTDTQYF	TGTGCCAGCAGAACAGGACCCACGGATACGCAGTATTTT
.	TRBJ2-3	TRBD2	TRBV7-9	18	CASSPGLPNRLITDTQYF	TGTGCCAGCAGCCCGGGACTACCAAATAGGCTAATCACAGATACGCAGTATTTT
.	TRBJ2-2	.	TRBV7-5	14	CAERRRVKTGELFF	TGTGCCGAGCGACGGAGGGTGAAAACCGGGGAGCTGTTTTTT
.	TRBJ1-1	TRBD1	TRBV4-1	15	CASSQGGQGGTEAFF	TGCGCCAGCAGCCAGGGGGGACAGGGCGGTACTGAAGCTTTCTTT
.	TRBJ2-1	.	TRBV24-1	12	CATSDLGAGEFF	TGTGCCACCAGTGATTTAGGGGCAGGGGAGTTCTTC
.	TRBJ2-7	.	TRBV5-4	13	CASSWAGGYEQYF	TGTGCCAGCAGCTGGGCCGGGGGCTACGAGCAGTACTTC
.	TRBJ2-5	.	TRBV21-1	15	CASSKKRMGDETQYF	TGTGCCAGCAGTAAAAAAAGGATGGGAGATGAGACCCAGTACTTC
.	TRBJ2-2	TRBD1	TRBV5-1	15	CASSLEQGVTGELFF	TGCGCCAGCAGCTTGGAACAGGGGGTGACCGGGGAGCTGTTTTTT
.	TRBJ2-5	.	TRBV3-1/TRBV3-2	15	CASSQDEEGQETQYF	TGTGCCAGCAGCCAAGATGAGGAGGGGCAAGAGACCCAGTACTTC
.	TRBJ1-6	.	TRBV9	14	CASSVAGDNSPLHF	TGTGCCAGCAGCGTAGCAGGGGATAATTCACCCCTCCACTTT
.	TRBJ2-7	TRBD2	TRBV7-8	15	CASSLAPLAGDKQYF	TGTGCCAGCAGCTTAGCGCCCTTAGCGGGGGATAAGCAGTACTTC
.	TRBJ1-5	TRBD1	TRBV7-3	19	CASSLNPRDRGRSNQPQHF	TGTGCCAGCAGCTTAAACCCCCGGGACAGGGGAAGGAGCAATCAGCCCCAGCATTTT
.	TRBJ2-3	TRBD1	TRBV3-1/TRBV3-2	16	CASSLPRTGVSDTQYF	TGTGCCAGCAGCCTCCCCAGGACAGGGGTTTCAGATACGCAGTATTTT
.	TRBJ2-5	TRBD2	TRBV10-2	13	CASSGRSGRTQYF	TGCGCCAGCAGTGGCCGAAGCGGGAGGACCCAGTACTTC
.	TRBJ1-2	.	TRBV28	16	CASSSFRVNSPNGYTF	TGTGCCAGCAGTTCCTTCAGGGTAAACTCCCCAAATGGCTACACCTTC
.	TRBJ2-3	TRBD2	TRBV7-2	16	CASSLFGRESTDTQYF	TGTGCCAGCAGCTTATTTGGGCGGGAGAGCACAGATACGCAGTATTTT
once	TRBJ2-1	TRBD1	TRBV3-1/TRBV3-2	14	CASSQGTAYNEQFF	TGTGCCAGCAGCCAGGGGACAGCCTACAATGAGCAGTTCTTC
.	TRBJ1-1	.	TRBV25-1	15	CASNWQTFMNTEAFF	TGTGCCAGCAACTGGCAGACATTTATGAACACTGAAGCTTTCTTT
.	TRBJ1-1	.	TRBV5-5	13	CASSLRGDTEAFF	TGTGCCAGCAGCTTACGGGGGGACACTGAAGCTTTCTTT
.	TRBJ2-2	TRBD1	TRBV3-1/TRBV3-2	16	CASSLGQGANTGELFF	TGTGCCAGCAGCCTCGGACAGGGGGCTAACACCGGGGAGCTGTTTTTT
.	TRBJ1-6	.	TRBV13	15	CASTTTPWDNSPLHF	TGTGCCAGCACCACTACACCGTGGGATAATTCACCCCTCCACTTT